Detailed here is one T cell receptor (beta chain). The antigen remains undetermined. V lost 5 bases and J 7 bases, leaving 15 bases between the germline ends. The germline V gene encodes CDR1 SNHLY and CDR2 FYNNEI. The CDR3 length is 14 residues. The sample is drawn from a study of cytomegalovirus exposure and HLA in healthy donors. Study-wide findings and caveats: High specificity and sensitivity for cytomegalovirus status were reported for the classifier. TCR beta chain V- and J-gene trimming was linked, in a later analysis, to a missense variant in DCLRE1C. Several top significant clusters appeared, in a later analysis, to be linked to common viral pathogens. After further analysis at a later stage, around 17,000 TCR beta sequences were associated with HLA alleles at 0.05 false discovery rate.

The PCR contained 60 Vbeta and 13 Jbeta primers. Assay used: immunoSEQ multiplex PCR; TCRdb lists only in-frame clones, some missing. The profile shows a few hundred thousand clones, approximately 90% of them singletons. The sequencing input was PBMCs. V gene TRBV2 combines with J gene TRBJ2-1; tentatively, D is TRBD2 (5 bases). The receptor comes from a young woman in good health and CMV-seronegative. In nucleotides, the CDR3 is TGTGCCAGCAGTCCGAGGGCTTTAAAGAATGAGCAGTTCTTC. This sequence encodes CASSPRALKNEQFF.